The TCR beta chain described here comes from a study of blood T cell repertoires in COVID-19. Study details: Material from acute and convalescent COVID-19 was sourced from the United States, Italy and Spain. Sources were T cells, B-cell-depleted T cells, or PBMCs; the material itself was cDNA or gDNA.

Per the study methods: Amplification with reference gene primers provided the estimates of nucleated cell counts. Sequencing used immunoSEQ multiplex PCR; TCRdb keeps in-frame clones, though not all of them. V and J calls and clone size are copied from that table; D and trimming were computed from the DNA. Among under 150,000 clones listed, 84% were seen once. CDR3 length: 12 amino acids. V gave up 6 bases and J gave up 7 bases, with 7 bases separating them. Germline CDR1 SNHLY, CDR2 FYNNEI. Sequenced material: peripheral blood. J is TRBJ1-6 and V is TRBV2; no reliable D call. This receptor was taken from a man aged 55-75 years with acute or convalescent COVID-19. This chain's CDR3 is CASRLRNSPLHF. The DNA of the CDR3 is TGTGCCAGCAGATTGAGGAATTCACCCCTCCACTTT.